The 28 T cell receptor beta chains given below trace back to one sample, sequenced in a study of PD-L1 blockade in urothelial cancer. Assay used: immunoSEQ multiplex PCR; TCRdb lists only in-frame clones, some missing. This sample has around 50,000 clones, with around 85% found just once. Time point given: peripheral blood 6 weeks after treatment start. This specimen was PBMCs, taken around atezolizumab (anti-PD-L1) treatment. Receptor source: a man aged 45-65 years with urothelial cancer.

The chain links TRBV9 to TRBJ2-7, with D possibly being TRBD1 (5 bases). Germline assignment: CDR1 SGDLS and CDR2 YYNGEE. CDR3 length: 14 residues. Between the trimmed V and J ends, which lost 3 bases and 1 base, there was a span of 11 bases. CDR3 in DNA: TGTGCCAGCAGCGGGACCAGGGATTCCTACGAGCAGTACTTC. It encodes CASSGTRDSYEQYF.

CDR3 in DNA: TGTGCCTGGAGCTATATCCGAGGGTCCGGGGAGCTGTTTTTT. Protein: CAWSYIRGSGELFF. The chain recombines TRBV30 with TRBJ2-2; a weak D match, TRBD2 (5 bases). There are 14 residues in the CDR3. Trimming removed 3 bases at V and 6 bases at J, with 14 bases between. Looked up from germline, CDR1 is GTSNPN and CDR2 is SVGIG (reference sequence).

The V call is TRBV9, the J call TRBJ1-4, with 8 bases aligning to TRBD1. The CDR3 loop spans 17 amino acids. Germline values: CDR1 SGDLS, CDR2 YYNGEE. J was trimmed by 3 bases and V by 0 bases; bases with no gene match: 7. CDR3 nucleotide sequence: TGTGCCAGCAGCGTAGAAGGCAGGGGGCTCTCTAATGAAAAACTGTTTTTT. Encoded protein: CASSVEGRGLSNEKLFF.

This clone was seen a single time. The J gene is TRBJ2-3, the V gene TRBV7-3, with TRBD1 matching 8 bases. This CDR3 has 15 amino acids. Germline V gene sequence: CDR1 SGHTA, CDR2 FQGTGA. Trimming cost V 5 bases and J 4 bases; bases outside gene matches: 8. CDR3 coding DNA: TGTGCCAGCAGCAACCGGGACAGGTCCCCAGATACGCAGTATTTT. This encodes CASSNRDRSPDTQYF.

The rearrangement links TRBV9 to TRBJ2-2, with 10 bases lining up with TRBD2. This CDR3 is built from 15 residues. Germline V gene data show CDR1 as SGDLS and CDR2 as YYNGEE. V lost 1 base and J lost 5; bases outside the gene matches: 2. The CDR3 sequence: CASSVLAGATGELFF. The DNA for the CDR3 is TGTGCCAGCAGCGTACTAGCGGGGGCTACCGGGGAGCTGTTTTTT.

The chain couples TRBV29-1 to TRBJ1-3; D remains unclear. Germline V gene lookup returns CDR1 SQVTM and CDR2 ANQGSEA. Trimming removed 4 bases from V and 3 bases from J, with 13 bases in between. The CDR3 extends over 14 amino acids. CDR3 residues: CSVGELGYGNTIYF. CDR3 nucleotides: TGCAGCGTTGGAGAATTGGGCTATGGAAACACCATATATTTT.

V usage is TRBV11-2 and J usage is TRBJ1-6, with TRBD1 identical over 9 bases. Germline CDR1 and CDR2: SGHAT and FQNNGV. The V segment lost 5 bases and the J segment 11 bases; nucleotides outside the gene matches: 10. This CDR3 has 15 residues. CDR3 coding DNA: TGTGCCAGCAGCCCAGGGGACAGGGACAATCCACCCCTCCACTTT. The encoded protein is CASSPGDRDNPPLHF. The whole variable domain, remainder taken from reference TRBV11-2 and TRBJ1-6, is EAGVAQSPRYKIIEKRQSVAFWCNPISGHATLYWYQQILGQGPKLLIQFQNNGVVDDSQLPKDRFSAERLKGVDSTLKIQPAKLEDSAVYLCASSPGDRDNPPLHFGNGTRLTVT.

This sequence joins TRBV6-1 and TRBJ1-5; D is undetermined. CDR1 is MNHNS, CDR2 SASEGT, per germline. The V gene lost 1 base and the J gene lost 4 bases, with 8 bases spanning the gap. The CDR3 runs to 14 residues. The CDR3: CASSEERWNQPQHF. The DNA for the CDR3 is TGTGCCAGCAGTGAAGAGCGGTGGAATCAGCCCCAGCATTTT.

The rearrangement joins TRBV27 to TRBJ1-2; 7 nucleotides agree with TRBD1. This CDR3 has 15 amino acids. CDR1 is MNHEY and CDR2 is SMNVEV in the germline V gene (reference sequence). The V segment lost 8 bases and the J segment 3 bases; nucleotides outside the gene matches: 12. The DNA for the CDR3 is TGTGCCAGCCTTCCGACAGGGCTAACCCACTATGGCTACACCTTC. Translating gives CASLPTGLTHYGYTF.

V gene TRBV19 combines with J gene TRBJ1-1, with D hard to call. Germline CDR1 reads LNHDA; CDR2 reads SQIVND (reference sequence). This CDR3 spans 13 amino acids. The germline V and J ends were trimmed by 3 bases and 0 bases, with 5 bases remaining between them. The CDR3 region is CASSIRMNTEAFF. CDR3 DNA: TGTGCCAGTAGTATCCGTATGAACACTGAAGCTTTCTTT.

This rearrangement joins TRBV6-5 to TRBJ1-1; D gene unclear. The CDR3 extends over 14 amino acids. V was pared by 6 bases and J by 1 base, with 12 bases between. The V gene's germline CDR1 is MNHEY and CDR2 SVGAGI. The CDR3 DNA sequence: TGTGCCAGCAGCACTGGCGGGAGGAACACTGAAGCTTTCTTT. It yields the protein CASSTGGRNTEAFF.

The rearrangement links TRBV2 to TRBJ2-3; the match to TRBD1 covers 9 bases. This CDR3 has 15 residues. With 4 bases clipped from V and 1 base from J, the junction kept 3 bases outside the gene matches. The germline CDR1 and CDR2 sequences are SNHLY and FYNNEI. The CDR3 DNA follows: TGTGCCAGCAGTGTCCGACAGGGGGGCACAGATACGCAGTATTTT. Protein: CASSVRQGGTDTQYF.

The chain combines TRBV27 with TRBJ2-6; no clear D gene. The CDR3 loop spans 19 amino acids. V lost 3 bases and J 0 bases, leaving 18 bases between the germline ends. CDR1 and CDR2 from the germline V gene are MNHEY and SMNVEV (reference sequence). CDR3 region: CASSFRIPTPGSGANVLTF. CDR3 bases: TGTGCCAGCAGTTTTAGAATACCGACGCCGGGCTCTGGGGCCAACGTCCTGACTTTC.

The chain combines TRBV12-5 with TRBJ2-7; tentatively, D is TRBD1 (6 bases). V lost 5 bases and J 5 bases, leaving 10 bases between the germline ends. The CDR3 extends over 12 amino acids. Germline V gene sequence: CDR1 LGHNT, CDR2 FRNRAP. DNA of the CDR3: TGTGCTAGTGGTACAGGGATCCACGAGCAGTACTTC. Residues: CASGTGIHEQYF.

The J gene is TRBJ2-5, the V gene TRBV2; 8 positions agree with TRBD1. The ends lost 8 bases at V and 3 bases at J; junction bases unmatched: 8. CDR1 and CDR2 from the germline V gene are SNHLY and FYNNEI. This CDR3 is built from 14 residues. The CDR3 nucleotides are TGTGCCAGCGGGGACAGGCTCCTAAAAGAGACCCAGTACTTC. Its protein product is CASGDRLLKETQYF.

The chain joins TRBV5-1 to TRBJ2-7, with TRBD2 matching 13 bases. J was trimmed by 1 base and V by 4 bases; bases with no gene match: 2. The CDR3 runs 15 residues. Germline V gives CDR1 SGHRS, CDR2 YFSETQ. The CDR3 spells CASSEGLAGSYEQYF. CDR3 bases: TGCGCCAGCAGCGAGGGACTAGCGGGGTCCTACGAGCAGTACTTC.

The genes are TRBV5-6 and TRBJ2-2; 11 positions match TRBD2. The CDR3 totals 17 residues. Germline V gives CDR1 SGHDT, CDR2 YYEEEE. Losses at the gene ends were 0 bases for V and 0 bases for J; bases not matched to a gene: 1. The CDR3 reads CASSLGLAGPNTGELFF. Written as DNA, the CDR3 is TGTGCCAGCAGCTTGGGACTAGCGGGACCGAACACCGGGGAGCTGTTTTTT.

Only one count was recorded for this clone. This chain links TRBV19 with TRBJ1-1; perhaps TRBD1 as D (5 bases). The CDR3 sequence is 16 residues long. The V and J ends lost 5 bases and 5 bases respectively, with 21 bases between them. Germline V gene data show CDR1 as LNHDA and CDR2 as SQIVND (reference sequence). Here the CDR3 reads CASSLGQGGGGTEAFF. CDR3 nucleotide sequence: TGTGCCAGTAGTCTTGGGCAGGGTGGAGGAGGGACTGAAGCTTTCTTT.

The rearrangement joins TRBV18 to TRBJ1-1, with D perhaps matching TRBD1 (5 bases). Germline V lookup: CDR1 KGHSH, CDR2 LQKENI. The CDR3 is 16 residues long. The V end was cut by 2 bases, the J end by 11 bases, with 24 bases between. CDR3 sequence (DNA): TGTGCCAGCTCACCATTAGGGGAATTCAAACAAGGAGCGGCTTTCTTT. Protein: CASSPLGEFKQGAAFF. The full variable domain, with the rest looked up from reference TRBV18 and TRBJ1-1, is NAGVMQNPRHLVRRRGQEARLRCSPMKGHSHVYWYRQLPEEGLKFMVYLQKENIIDESGMPKERFSAEFPKEGPSILRIQQVVRGDSAAYFCASSPLGEFKQGAAFFGQGTRLTVV.

CDR3 DNA: TGTGCCTCGGGGGGAAGCTCTGGGGCCAACGTCCTGACTTTC. It is translated as CASGGSSGANVLTF. This chain connects TRBV28 to TRBJ2-6, with 7 bases fitting TRBD2. Germline CDR1 reads MDHEN; CDR2 reads SYDVKM. Unmatched junction bases numbered 4, after V lost 11 bases and J lost 0 bases. The CDR3 length is 14 residues.

The chain links TRBV7-2 to TRBJ2-1, with TRBD2 matching over 7 bases. V shed 1 base, J shed 7 bases, and the junction held 1 base outside the gene matches. Germline V gene sequence: CDR1 SGHTA, CDR2 FQGNSA. CDR3 length equals 13 residues. CDR3 sequence reads: CASSLGAGNEQFF. The CDR3 coding sequence is TGTGCCAGCAGCTTAGGAGCGGGAAATGAGCAGTTCTTC. The full variable domain, with the rest looked up from reference TRBV7-2 and TRBJ2-1, is GAGVSQSPSNKVTEKGKDVELRCDPISGHTALYWYRQSLGQGLEFLIYFQGNSAPDKSGLPSDRFSAERTGGSVSTLTIQRTQQEDSAVYLCASSLGAGNEQFFGPGTRLTVL.

The chain joins TRBV9 to TRBJ1-1; 8 bases are a match to TRBD1. Germline lookup yields CDR1 SGDLS and CDR2 YYNGEE. This CDR3 comprises 15 residues. V was pared by 2 bases and J by 1 base, with 4 bases of the junction left unmatched. CDR3 bases: TGTGCCAGCAGCGTTTTTCAGGGGGCGAACACTGAAGCTTTCTTT. Translated: CASSVFQGANTEAFF.

Here the CDR3 reads CASSPISGLVGGYEQFF. As DNA, the CDR3 is TGTGCCAGCAGTCCCATCTCGGGACTAGTAGGAGGGTATGAGCAGTTCTTC. The chain combines TRBV27 with TRBJ2-1; 8 bases map to TRBD2. Per the germline V gene, CDR1 is MNHEY and CDR2 is SMNVEV (reference sequence). J gave up 8 bases and V 5 bases, and 17 bases lay outside the gene matches. CDR3 length equals 17 residues.

This clone was observed a few times. This chain connects TRBV30 to TRBJ2-7, with TRBD2 identical over 14 bases. CDR1 is GTSNPN and CDR2 is SVGIG in the germline V gene (reference sequence). This CDR3 spans 19 amino acids. After removal of 3 bases from V and 5 bases from J, the junction contained 18 bases not matched to a gene. CDR3 sequence: CAWSRRGPGLAGDWDEQYF. DNA for the CDR3: TGTGCCTGGAGCAGGAGAGGACCGGGACTAGCGGGAGATTGGGACGAGCAGTACTTC.

The J gene is TRBJ2-3, the V gene TRBV11-2, with TRBD1 matching 7 bases. CDR1 SGHAT and CDR2 FQNNGV come from the germline V gene. The ends lost 5 bases at V and 0 bases at J; junction bases unmatched: 5. CDR3 length: 15 residues. The CDR3 sequence: CASSRPRGSTDTQYF. DNA for the CDR3: TGTGCCAGCAGCCGACCCAGGGGGAGCACAGATACGCAGTATTTT. The entire variable domain, with the rest obtained from reference TRBV11-2 and TRBJ2-3, is as follows: EAGVAQSPRYKIIEKRQSVAFWCNPISGHATLYWYQQILGQGPKLLIQFQNNGVVDDSQLPKDRFSAERLKGVDSTLKIQPAKLEDSAVYLCASSRPRGSTDTQYFGPGTRLTVL.

This chain connects TRBV11-3 to TRBJ2-1, with 13 bases that match TRBD2. The CDR3 runs 18 residues. Unmatched junction bases numbered 13, after V lost 2 bases and J lost 9 bases. The V gene's germline CDR1 is SGHNT and CDR2 YENEEA. The CDR3 nucleotides read TGTGCCAGCAGCTTAAGTCTTCCCGGGACTAGCGGGATGGGTGAGCAGTTCTTC. Its protein is CASSLSLPGTSGMGEQFF.

The genes are TRBV6-6 and TRBJ1-5; D might be TRBD1 (6 bases). The CDR3 spans 14 residues. Looked up from germline, CDR1 is MNHNY and CDR2 is SVGAGI (reference sequence). V dropped 11 bases and J dropped 0 bases, with 14 bases sitting between them. CDR3 loop: CAYRESGSNQPQHF. CDR3 DNA: TGTGCCTACAGGGAGTCGGGTAGCAATCAGCCCCAGCATTTT.

This CDR3 is CASSQEGLAGSRPTDTQYF. The DNA for the CDR3 is TGCGCCAGCAGCCAAGAGGGACTAGCGGGAAGCCGGCCTACAGATACGCAGTATTTT. This chain joins TRBV4-3 and TRBJ2-3; 13 bases are shared with TRBD2. The CDR3 contains 19 residues. Trimming at V came to 0 bases and at J to 3 bases, leaving 9 bases not matched to a gene. Germline assignment: CDR1 LGHNA and CDR2 YSLEER.